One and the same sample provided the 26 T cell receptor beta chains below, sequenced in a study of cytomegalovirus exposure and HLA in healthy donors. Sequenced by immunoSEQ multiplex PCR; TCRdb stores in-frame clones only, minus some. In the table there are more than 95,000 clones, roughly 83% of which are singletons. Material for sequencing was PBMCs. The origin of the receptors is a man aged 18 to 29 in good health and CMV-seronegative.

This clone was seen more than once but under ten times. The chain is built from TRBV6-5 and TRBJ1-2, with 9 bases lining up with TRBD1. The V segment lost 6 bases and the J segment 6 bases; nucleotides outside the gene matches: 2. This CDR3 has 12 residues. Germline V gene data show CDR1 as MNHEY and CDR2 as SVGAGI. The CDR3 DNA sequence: TGTGCCAGCAGCCGGGACAGGGATGGCTACACCTTC. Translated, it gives CASSRDRDGYTF.

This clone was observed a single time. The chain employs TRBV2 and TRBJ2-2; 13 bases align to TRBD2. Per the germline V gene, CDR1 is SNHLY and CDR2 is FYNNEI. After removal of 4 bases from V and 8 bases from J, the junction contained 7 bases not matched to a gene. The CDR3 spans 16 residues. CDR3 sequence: CASSGTSGGLAGELFF. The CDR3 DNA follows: TGTGCCAGCAGTGGGACTAGCGGGGGCCTGGCAGGGGAGCTGTTTTTT.

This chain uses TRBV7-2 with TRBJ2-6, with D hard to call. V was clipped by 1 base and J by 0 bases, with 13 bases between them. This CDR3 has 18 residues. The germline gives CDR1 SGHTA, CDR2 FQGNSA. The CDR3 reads CASSLVETSRSGANVLTF. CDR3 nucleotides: TGTGCCAGCAGCTTAGTGGAGACTTCCCGCTCTGGGGCCAACGTCCTGACTTTC.

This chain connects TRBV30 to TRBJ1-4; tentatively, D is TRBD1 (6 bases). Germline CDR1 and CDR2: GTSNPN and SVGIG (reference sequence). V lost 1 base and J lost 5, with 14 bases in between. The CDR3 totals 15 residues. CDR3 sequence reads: CAWSDDQGINEKLFF. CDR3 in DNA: TGTGCCTGGAGTGACGACCAGGGGATAAATGAAAAACTGTTTTTT. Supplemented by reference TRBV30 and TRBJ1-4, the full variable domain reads SQTIHQWPATLVQPVGSPLSLECTVEGTSNPNLYWYRQAAGRGLQLLFYSVGIGQISSEVPQNLSASRPQDRQFILSSKKLLLSDSGFYLCAWSDDQGINEKLFFGSGTQLSVL.

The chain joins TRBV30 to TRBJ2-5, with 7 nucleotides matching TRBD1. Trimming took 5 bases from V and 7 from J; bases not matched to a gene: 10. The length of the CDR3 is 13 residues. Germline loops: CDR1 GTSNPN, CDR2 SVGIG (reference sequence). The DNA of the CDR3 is TGTGCCTGGGAGACAGGGCGTCAGGGGACCCAGTACTTC. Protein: CAWETGRQGTQYF.

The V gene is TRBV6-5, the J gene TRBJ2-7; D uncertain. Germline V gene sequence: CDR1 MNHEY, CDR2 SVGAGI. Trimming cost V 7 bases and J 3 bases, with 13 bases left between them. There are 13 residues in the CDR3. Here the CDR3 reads CASTYLSGYEQYF. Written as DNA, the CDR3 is TGTGCCAGCACCTACTTATCAGGCTACGAGCAGTACTTC.

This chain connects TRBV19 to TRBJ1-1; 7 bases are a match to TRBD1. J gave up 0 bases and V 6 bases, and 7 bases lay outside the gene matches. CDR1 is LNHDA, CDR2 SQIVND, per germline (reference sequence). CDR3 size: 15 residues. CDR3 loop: CASRGVQGMNTEAFF. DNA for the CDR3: TGTGCCAGTAGGGGGGTACAGGGGATGAACACTGAAGCTTTCTTT.

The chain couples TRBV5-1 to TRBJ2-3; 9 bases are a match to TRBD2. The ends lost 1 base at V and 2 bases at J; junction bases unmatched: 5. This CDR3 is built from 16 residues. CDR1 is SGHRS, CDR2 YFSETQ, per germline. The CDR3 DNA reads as TGCGCCAGCAGCTTGTTGATAGCGGGGGACACAGATACGCAGTATTTT. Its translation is CASSLLIAGDTDTQYF.

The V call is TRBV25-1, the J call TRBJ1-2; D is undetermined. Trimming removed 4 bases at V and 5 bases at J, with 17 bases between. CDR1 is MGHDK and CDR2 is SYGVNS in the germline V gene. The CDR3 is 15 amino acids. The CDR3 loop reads CASSGGTTKMYGYTF. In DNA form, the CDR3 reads TGTGCCAGCAGTGGCGGCACCACGAAAATGTATGGCTACACCTTC.

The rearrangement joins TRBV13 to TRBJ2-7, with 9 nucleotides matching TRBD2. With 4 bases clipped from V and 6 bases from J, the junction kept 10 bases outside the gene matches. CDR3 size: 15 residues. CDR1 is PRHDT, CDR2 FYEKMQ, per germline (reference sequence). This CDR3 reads CASSSRAGGFPEQYF. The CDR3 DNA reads TGTGCCAGCAGCTCCCGAGCGGGAGGCTTTCCCGAGCAGTACTTC. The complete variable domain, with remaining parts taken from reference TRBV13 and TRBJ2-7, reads AAGVIQSPRHLIKEKRETATLKCYPIPRHDTVYWYQQGPGQDPQFLISFYEKMQSDKGSIPDRFSAQQFSDYHSELNMSSLELGDSALYFCASSSRAGGFPEQYFGPGTRLTVT.

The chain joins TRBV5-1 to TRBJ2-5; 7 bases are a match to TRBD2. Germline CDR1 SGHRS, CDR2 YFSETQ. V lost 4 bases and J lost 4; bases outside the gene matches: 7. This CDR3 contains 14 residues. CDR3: CASSRSGGGETQYF. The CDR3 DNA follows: TGCGCCAGCAGCCGGTCGGGGGGTGGAGAGACCCAGTACTTC.

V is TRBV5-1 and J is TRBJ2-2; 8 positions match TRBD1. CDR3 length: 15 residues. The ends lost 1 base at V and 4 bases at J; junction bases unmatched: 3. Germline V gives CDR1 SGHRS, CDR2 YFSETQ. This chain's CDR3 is CASSLLTGATGELFF. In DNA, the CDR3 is TGCGCCAGCAGCTTGTTGACAGGGGCCACCGGGGAGCTGTTTTTT.

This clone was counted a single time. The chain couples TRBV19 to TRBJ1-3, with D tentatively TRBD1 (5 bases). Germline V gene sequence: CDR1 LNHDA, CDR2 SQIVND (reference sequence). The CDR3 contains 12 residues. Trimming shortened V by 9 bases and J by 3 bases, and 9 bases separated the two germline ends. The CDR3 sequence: CASRVLGNTIYF. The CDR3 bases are TGTGCCAGCAGGGTCCTTGGAAACACCATATATTTT. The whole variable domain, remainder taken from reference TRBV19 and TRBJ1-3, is DGGITQSPKYLFRKEGQNVTLSCEQNLNHDAMYWYRQDPGQGLRLIYYSQIVNDFQKGDIAEGYSVSREKKESFPLTVTSAQKNPTAFYLCASRVLGNTIYFGEGSWLTVV.

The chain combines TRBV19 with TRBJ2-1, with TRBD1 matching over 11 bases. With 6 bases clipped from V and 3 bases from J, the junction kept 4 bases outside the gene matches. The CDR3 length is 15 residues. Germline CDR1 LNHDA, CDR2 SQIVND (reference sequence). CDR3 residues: CASRGQGVNYNEQFF. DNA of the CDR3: TGTGCCAGTAGGGGACAGGGGGTCAACTACAATGAGCAGTTCTTC.

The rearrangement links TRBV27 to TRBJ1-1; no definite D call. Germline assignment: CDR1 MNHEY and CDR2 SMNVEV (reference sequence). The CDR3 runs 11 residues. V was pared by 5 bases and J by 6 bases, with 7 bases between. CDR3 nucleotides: TGTGCCAGCAGTCGCGGGCCTGAAGCTTTCTTT. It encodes CASSRGPEAFF.

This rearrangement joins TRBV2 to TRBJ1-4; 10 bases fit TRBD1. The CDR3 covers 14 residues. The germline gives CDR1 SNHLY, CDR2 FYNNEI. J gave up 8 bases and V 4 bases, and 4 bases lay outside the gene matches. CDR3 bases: TGTGCCAGCAGTGCCGGGACAGGGGAAGAAAAACTGTTTTTT. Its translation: CASSAGTGEEKLFF.

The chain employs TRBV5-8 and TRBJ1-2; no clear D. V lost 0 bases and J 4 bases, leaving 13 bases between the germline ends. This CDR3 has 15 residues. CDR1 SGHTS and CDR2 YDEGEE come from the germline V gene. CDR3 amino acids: CASSLVQQLSYGYTF. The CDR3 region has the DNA TGTGCCAGCAGCTTGGTACAGCAGCTTTCCTATGGCTACACCTTC.

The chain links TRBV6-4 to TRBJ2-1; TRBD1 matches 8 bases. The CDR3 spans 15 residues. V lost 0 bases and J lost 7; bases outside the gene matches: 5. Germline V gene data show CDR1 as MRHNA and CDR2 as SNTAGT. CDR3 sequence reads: CASSDSNRGWNEQFF. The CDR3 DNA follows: TGTGCCAGCAGTGACTCGAACAGGGGGTGGAATGAGCAGTTCTTC.

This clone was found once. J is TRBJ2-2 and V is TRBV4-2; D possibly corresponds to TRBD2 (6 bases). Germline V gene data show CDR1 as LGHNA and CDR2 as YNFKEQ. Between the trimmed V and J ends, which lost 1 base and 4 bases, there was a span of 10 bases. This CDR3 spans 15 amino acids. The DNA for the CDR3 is TGTGCCAGCAGCCAAGCGGGAGCGGGCACCGGGGAGCTGTTTTTT. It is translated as CASSQAGAGTGELFF.

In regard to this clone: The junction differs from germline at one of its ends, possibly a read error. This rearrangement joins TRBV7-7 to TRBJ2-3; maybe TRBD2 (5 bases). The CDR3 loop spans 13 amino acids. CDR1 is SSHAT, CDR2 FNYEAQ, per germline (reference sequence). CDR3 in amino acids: CASSFGEADTQYF. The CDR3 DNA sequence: TGTGCTAGCAGCTTCGGGGAAGCAGATACGCAGTATTTT.

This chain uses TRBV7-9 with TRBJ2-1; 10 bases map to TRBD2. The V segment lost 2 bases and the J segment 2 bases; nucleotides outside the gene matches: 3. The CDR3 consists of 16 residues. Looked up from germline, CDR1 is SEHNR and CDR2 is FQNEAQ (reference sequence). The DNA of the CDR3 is TGTGCCAGCAGCTTAATGAGCGGGAGGGCCTACAATGAGCAGTTCTTC. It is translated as CASSLMSGRAYNEQFF.

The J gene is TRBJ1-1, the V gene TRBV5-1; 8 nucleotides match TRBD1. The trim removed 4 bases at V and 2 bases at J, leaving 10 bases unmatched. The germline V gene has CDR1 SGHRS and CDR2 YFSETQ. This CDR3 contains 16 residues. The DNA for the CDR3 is TGCGCCAGCAGCCCTAGGACAGGGAGGTTTAACACTGAAGCTTTCTTT. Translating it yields CASSPRTGRFNTEAFF.

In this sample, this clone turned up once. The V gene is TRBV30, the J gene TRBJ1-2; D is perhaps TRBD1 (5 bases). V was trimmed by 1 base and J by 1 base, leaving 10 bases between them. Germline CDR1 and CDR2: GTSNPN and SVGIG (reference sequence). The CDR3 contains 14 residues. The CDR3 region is CAWSGVGVNYGYTF. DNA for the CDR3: TGTGCCTGGAGTGGCGTAGGGGTTAACTATGGCTACACCTTC. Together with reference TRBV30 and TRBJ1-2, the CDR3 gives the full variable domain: SQTIHQWPATLVQPVGSPLSLECTVEGTSNPNLYWYRQAAGRGLQLLFYSVGIGQISSEVPQNLSASRPQDRQFILSSKKLLLSDSGFYLCAWSGVGVNYGYTFGSGTRLTVV.

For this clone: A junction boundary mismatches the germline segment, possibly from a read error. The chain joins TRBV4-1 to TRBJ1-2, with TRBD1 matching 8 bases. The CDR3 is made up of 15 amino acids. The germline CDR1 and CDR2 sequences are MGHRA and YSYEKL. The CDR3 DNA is TGCGCCAGCAACCAAGACAGGGGCATGAACTATGGCTACACCTTC. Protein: CASNQDRGMNYGYTF.

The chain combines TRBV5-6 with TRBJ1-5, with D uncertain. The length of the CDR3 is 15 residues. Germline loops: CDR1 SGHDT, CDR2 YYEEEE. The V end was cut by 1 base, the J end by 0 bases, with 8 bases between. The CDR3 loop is CASSLLRDSNQPQHF. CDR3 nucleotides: TGTGCCAGCAGCTTGTTACGGGATAGCAATCAGCCCCAGCATTTT.

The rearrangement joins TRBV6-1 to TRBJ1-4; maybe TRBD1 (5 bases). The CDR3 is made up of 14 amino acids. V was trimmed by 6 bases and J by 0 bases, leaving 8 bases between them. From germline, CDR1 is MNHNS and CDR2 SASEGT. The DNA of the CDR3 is TGTGCCAGCAGCAGGACATCAACTAATGAAAAACTGTTTTTT. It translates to CASSRTSTNEKLFF.